These 13 T cell receptor beta chains originate from one sample sequenced in a study of T cell responses to AZD1222 COVID-19 vaccine. Clones were sequenced by immunoSEQ multiplex PCR, and TCRdb holds only the in-frame ones, with some missing. The data show around 81,000 clones, roughly 80% seen once. Specimen: peripheral blood, collected on day 0 of AZD1222 vaccination. Receptor source: an adult in good health.

This clone was observed a few times. The J gene is TRBJ2-2, the V gene TRBV19; D is perhaps TRBD2 (5 bases). The V end was cut by 5 bases, the J end by 6 bases, with 13 bases between. CDR1 LNHDA and CDR2 SQIVND come from the germline V gene (reference sequence). This CDR3 comprises 14 residues. CDR3 protein: CASSSRGLAGELFF. The CDR3 region has the DNA TGTGCCAGTAGTTCCCGGGGTCTCGCCGGGGAGCTGTTTTTT. Full variable domain (missing parts from reference TRBV19 and TRBJ2-2): DGGITQSPKYLFRKEGQNVTLSCEQNLNHDAMYWYRQDPGQGLRLIYYSQIVNDFQKGDIAEGYSVSREKKESFPLTVTSAQKNPTAFYLCASSSRGLAGELFFGEGSRLTVL.

The chain is built from TRBV7-9 and TRBJ2-7; possible D gene TRBD2, 5 bases. V gave up 5 bases and J gave up 3 bases, with 11 bases separating them. Germline CDR1 and CDR2: SEHNR and FQNEAQ (reference sequence). This CDR3 comprises 13 residues. The CDR3 spells CASSRTPDYEQYF. DNA of the CDR3: TGTGCCAGCAGCCGGACTCCGGACTACGAGCAGTACTTC.

The chain is built from TRBV27 and TRBJ1-6; D uncertain. The CDR3 is 14 amino acids. From germline, CDR1 is MNHEY and CDR2 SMNVEV (reference sequence). The V end lost 5 bases, the J end lost 10 bases, and 15 bases lay between the germline ends. The CDR3 nucleotides are TGTGCCAGCAGTGCCCAGAGTATAACCTCACCCCTCCACTTT. Translation: CASSAQSITSPLHF.

The V and J genes are TRBV5-6 and TRBJ2-3, with D possibly matching TRBD1 (5 bases). Trimming pared 0 bases from V and 4 bases from J, leaving 12 bases between. The germline gives CDR1 SGHDT, CDR2 YYEEEE. The CDR3 runs to 15 residues. CDR3 in DNA: TGTGCCAGCAGCTTGGCCGGGTGGGGCTCAGATACGCAGTATTTT. It encodes CASSLAGWGSDTQYF.

This clone is a singleton in its sample. This sequence joins TRBV6-5 and TRBJ2-1; TRBD2 matches 8 bases. Germline V gene lookup returns CDR1 MNHEY and CDR2 SVGAGI. This CDR3 region has 14 residues. Trimming took 1 base from V and 7 from J; bases not matched to a gene: 3. As DNA, the CDR3 is TGTGCCAGCAGTTACTACGGGGGGGATAATGAGCAGTTCTTC. Translation gives CASSYYGGDNEQFF.

Concerning this clone itself: The sample holds other DNA sequences that translate to the same CDR3. The chain recombines TRBV7-2 with TRBJ2-5; 7 bases agree with TRBD2. J gave up 3 bases and V 3 bases, and 1 base lay outside the gene matches. The CDR3 extends over 13 amino acids. In germline, CDR1 is SGHTA, CDR2 FQGNSA. Written as DNA, the CDR3 is TGTGCCAGCAGCTTTGCGGGGGAAGAGACCCAGTACTTC. Its protein is CASSFAGEETQYF.

The V gene is TRBV27, the J gene TRBJ1-4; D gene ambiguous. V lost 4 bases to trimming and J lost 4 bases, with 19 bases between them. Germline V CDR1 and CDR2: MNHEY, SMNVEV (reference sequence). The CDR3 extends over 17 amino acids. The CDR3 here is CASSSSPPGRDNEKLFF. The DNA for the CDR3 is TGTGCCAGCAGTTCCAGTCCGCCGGGCCGTGATAATGAAAAACTGTTTTTT.

The V call is TRBV29-1, the J call TRBJ1-1; TRBD1 is a possible D gene (6 bases). This CDR3 is built from 13 residues. Between the trimmed V and J ends, which lost 7 bases and 0 bases, there was a span of 12 bases. Germline V gives CDR1 SQVTM, CDR2 ANQGSEA. The CDR3 sequence is CSGTRGVNTEAFF. The CDR3 DNA sequence: TGCAGCGGAACCAGGGGTGTGAACACTGAAGCTTTCTTT.

V and J are TRBV18 and TRBJ2-7; D not certain. The V gene's germline CDR1 is KGHSH and CDR2 LQKENI. Between the trimmed V and J ends, which lost 3 bases and 0 bases, there was a span of 12 bases. The CDR3 has 15 amino acids. The CDR3 loop is CASSPSRKDSYEQYF. The DNA for the CDR3 is TGTGCCAGCTCACCGAGCAGAAAAGACTCCTACGAGCAGTACTTC.

This clone was counted a few times. V usage is TRBV9 and J usage is TRBJ2-5; D is perhaps TRBD1 or TRBD2 (6 bases each). The CDR3 consists of 15 residues. Trimming shortened V by 5 bases and J by 4 bases, and 18 bases separated the two germline ends. Germline V gene data show CDR1 as SGDLS and CDR2 as YYNGEE. Here the CDR3 DNA reads TGTGCCAGCAGTGCCCTGGGGGGCACAGCAGAGACCCAGTACTTC. Protein: CASSALGGTAETQYF.

The chain recombines TRBV5-4 with TRBJ1-3; D perhaps matches TRBD1 (5 bases). This CDR3 has 17 residues. The germline V gene encodes CDR1 SGHNT and CDR2 YYREEE (reference sequence). V lost 4 bases and J lost 3, with 20 bases in between. The CDR3 DNA is TGTGCCAGCAGCCCCGACGGGAGGGGCGCGAGTGGAAACACCATATATTTT. Translating it yields CASSPDGRGASGNTIYF.

The chain couples TRBV4-3 to TRBJ1-6; no firm D call. The CDR3 covers 13 residues. V lost 0 bases, J lost 10 bases, and 7 bases lay in between. Germline CDR1 LGHNA, CDR2 YSLEER. The CDR3 coding sequence is TGCGCCAGCAGCCAAGATAGGAGATCACCCCTCCACTTT. Its translation: CASSQDRRSPLHF.

The gene calls are TRBV19 and TRBJ2-3; perhaps TRBD2 as D (5 bases). This CDR3 is 18 amino acids long. Germline V gene data show CDR1 as LNHDA and CDR2 as SQIVND (reference sequence). V was shortened by 0 bases and J by 0 bases, with 16 bases between the two germline ends. CDR3 coding DNA: TGTGCCAGTAGTATAGACTTCGGAGCGGAGGCTAGCACAGATACGCAGTATTTT. This gives the protein CASSIDFGAEASTDTQYF.